This TCR beta chain was observed in a study of cytomegalovirus exposure and HLA in healthy donors. From germline, CDR1 is SGHTA and CDR2 FQGNSA. The CDR3 contains 15 residues. With V trimmed by 6 bases and J by 5 bases, 7 bases remained unmatched. PCR employed 60 Vbeta and 13 Jbeta primers. This table comes from immunoSEQ multiplex PCR, and its TCRdb copy is limited to in-frame clones, with some not included. Among over 150,000 clones, less than 80% were seen once, and the ten largest hold 3.5% to 5%. The specimen sequenced was PBMCs. This TCR was sampled from a middle-aged man in good health and CMV-seronegative. This chain links TRBV7-2 with TRBJ2-1, with 10 bases identical to TRBD2. Here the CDR3 DNA reads TGTGCCAGCAGTCTTACGGGACTAGCGAACAATGAGCAGTTCTTC. Residues: CASSLTGLANNEQFF.